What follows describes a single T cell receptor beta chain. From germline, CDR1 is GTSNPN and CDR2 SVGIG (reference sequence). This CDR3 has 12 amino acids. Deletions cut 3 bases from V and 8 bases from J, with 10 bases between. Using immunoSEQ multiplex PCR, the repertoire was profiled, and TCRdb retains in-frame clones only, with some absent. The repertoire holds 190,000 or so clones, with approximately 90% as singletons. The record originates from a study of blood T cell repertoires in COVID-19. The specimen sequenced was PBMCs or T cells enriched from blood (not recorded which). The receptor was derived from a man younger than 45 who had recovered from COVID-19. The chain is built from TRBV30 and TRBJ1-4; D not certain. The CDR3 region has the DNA TGTGCCTGGAGGCTGAGAGGGGAAAAACTGTTTTTT. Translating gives CAWRLRGEKLFF.